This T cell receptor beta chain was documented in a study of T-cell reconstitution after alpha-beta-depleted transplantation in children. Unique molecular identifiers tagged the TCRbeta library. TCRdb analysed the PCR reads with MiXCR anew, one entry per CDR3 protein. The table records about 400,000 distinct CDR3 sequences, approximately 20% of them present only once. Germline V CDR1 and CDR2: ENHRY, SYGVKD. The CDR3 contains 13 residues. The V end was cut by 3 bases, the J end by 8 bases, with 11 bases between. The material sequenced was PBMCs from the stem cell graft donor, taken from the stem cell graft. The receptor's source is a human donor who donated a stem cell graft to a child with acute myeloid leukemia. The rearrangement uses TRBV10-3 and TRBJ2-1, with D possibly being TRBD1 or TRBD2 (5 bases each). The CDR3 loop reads CAISDGTPHEQFF. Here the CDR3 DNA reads TGTGCCATCAGTGACGGGACCCCCCATGAGCAGTTCTTC.